The 24 T cell receptor beta chains given below trace back to one sample, sequenced in a study of vaccination and CD4 T cells after COVID-19 (dated 2022 in TCRdb). The method was PCR. These reads were obtained on an Illumina iSeq 100. TCR sequencing of DNA from cultured CD4+ T cells used the Oncomine TCR Beta short-read assay at the Johns Hopkins FTIC core. Clones were called with MiXCR by TCRdb after fastp trimmed the public reads at Q25, and only in-frame beta chains were retained. Records with the same CDR3 protein are collapsed into one entry carrying the most frequent genes and DNA. Across this sample there are roughly 19,000 distinct CDR3 sequences, with about 60% seen only once. 7.8% of the sample comes from the top ten. Which antigens these TCRs recognize remains unknown. The sample's treatment or condition label is to be understood as: approximately nine-day PBMC culture with coronavirus spike peptide pools or control peptides (ViraFEST assay).

Sequencing was carried out using CD4+ T cells from blood, cultured in vitro. The receptors originated from a human donor who had recovered from COVID-19.

The rearrangement joins TRBV6-2 or TRBV6-3 to TRBJ2-7, with D possibly being TRBD1 or TRBD2 (6 bases each). Germline V gene lookup returns CDR1 MNHEY and CDR2 SVGEGT. The CDR3 extends over 13 amino acids. The V and J ends lost 8 bases and 5 bases respectively, with 16 bases between them. The CDR3 here is CASSEGEVDEQYF. The CDR3 nucleotides read TGTGCCAGCTCTGAGGGGGAGGTCGACGAGCAGTACTTC.

This clonotype was counted only a few times. The chain combines TRBV2 with TRBJ1-2, with D hard to call. Germline V gene sequence: CDR1 SNHLY, CDR2 FYNNEI. CDR3 length: 15 residues. V lost 3 bases and J 1 base, leaving 12 bases between the germline ends. The chain's CDR3 is CASSEEGGGNYGYTF. Written as DNA, the CDR3 is TGTGCCAGCAGTGAGGAGGGAGGTGGTAACTATGGCTACACCTTC.

The chain couples TRBV20-1 to TRBJ2-5, with 9 bases matching TRBD2. Germline CDR1 reads DFQATT; CDR2 reads SNEGSKA (reference sequence). The CDR3 is 15 amino acids. V dropped 0 bases and J dropped 6; count of bases not matched to a gene: 8. In nucleotides, the CDR3 is TGCAGTGCTAGAGAAGTGGCGGGAGGGCTGAAGACCCAGTACTTC. Protein: CSAREVAGGLKTQYF.

This clonotype was counted a few times. The rearrangement links TRBV20-1 to TRBJ1-5; TRBD1 agrees at 7 bases. Germline V gives CDR1 DFQATT, CDR2 SNEGSKA (reference sequence). J gave up 7 bases and V 4 bases, and 7 bases lay outside the gene matches. The length of the CDR3 is 13 residues. CDR3 DNA sequence: TGCAGTGCTACGACAGGGAGCGGGCAGCCCCAGCATTTT. It codes for CSATTGSGQPQHF.

The chain joins TRBV5-8 to TRBJ2-5; possibly TRBD1 for D (5 bases). This CDR3 is 13 amino acids long. Germline CDR1 SGHTS, CDR2 YDEGEE. The V end was cut by 7 bases, the J end by 1 base, with 11 bases between. The CDR3: CASRPRGQETQYF. The CDR3 DNA reads as TGTGCCAGCCGTCCAAGGGGCCAAGAGACCCAGTACTTC.

The V gene is TRBV12-3 or TRBV12-4, the J gene TRBJ1-1; D is ambiguous. V was shortened by 3 bases and J by 1 base, with 6 bases between the two germline ends. The CDR3 loop spans 13 amino acids. This CDR3 is CASSFGRNTEAFF. CDR3 sequence (DNA): TGTGCCAGCAGTTTCGGCAGGAACACTGAAGCTTTCTTT.

The CDR3 bases are TGTGCCAGCAGGACCGGGACTAGTATTCTGGAGACCCAGTACTTC. It codes for CASRTGTSILETQYF. This rearrangement joins TRBV12-3 or TRBV12-4 to TRBJ2-5; 8 nucleotides line up with TRBD2. With 6 bases clipped from V and 5 bases from J, the junction kept 11 bases outside the gene matches. The CDR3 sequence is 15 residues long.

The chain employs TRBV20-1 and TRBJ2-5, with 8 bases matching TRBD2. CDR1 DFQATT and CDR2 SNEGSKA come from the germline V gene (reference sequence). The CDR3 sequence is 14 residues long. Trimming at V came to 6 bases and at J to 5 bases, leaving 11 bases not matched to a gene. DNA of the CDR3: TGCAGTGCCCCAAGCGGGAGACAGAGGGAGACCCAGTACTTC. Its translation: CSAPSGRQRETQYF.

V and J are TRBV6-5 and TRBJ1-4; D is undetermined. CDR1 and CDR2 (germline): MNHEY, SVGAGI. With 4 bases removed from V and 7 bases from J, the gap between germline ends came to 4 bases. The CDR3 contains 11 residues. The CDR3 coding sequence is TGTGCCAGCAGTTCGAGTGAAAAACTGTTTTTT. It codes for CASSSSEKLFF.

Only one count was recorded for this clonotype. The chain recombines TRBV20-1 with TRBJ1-1; TRBD1 might be the D (5 bases). The CDR3 consists of 14 residues. V lost 0 bases and J 2 bases, leaving 10 bases between the germline ends. Germline CDR1 is DFQATT and CDR2 is SNEGSKA (reference sequence). The CDR3 coding sequence is TGCAGTGCTAGAGAGTGGGGGGAAAACACTGAAGCTTTCTTT. It encodes CSAREWGENTEAFF.

The chain uses TRBV21-1 and TRBJ1-2; the table's D gene call, TRBD1, was not cross checked with the DNA. TRBV21-1 is termed a pseudogene. The CDR3 contains 15 residues. CDR3 in DNA: TGTGCCAGCAGCGCCCGGACAGGGCGGTGGAGGGGCTACACCTTC. Its protein product is CASSARTGRWRGYTF.

This chain uses TRBV4-1 with TRBJ1-1; 9 bases line up with TRBD1. V trimming: 2 bases; J trimming: 4 bases; junction bases outside the gene matches: 5. This CDR3 contains 15 residues. Germline V lookup: CDR1 MGHRA, CDR2 YSYEKL. CDR3 nucleotides: TGCGCCAGCAGCCAAAGGGGACAGGGTTTCACTGAAGCTTTCTTT. This encodes CASSQRGQGFTEAFF.

This clonotype was observed a few times. This chain links TRBV19 with TRBJ2-3, with a possible D match to TRBD1 (6 bases). Germline CDR1 is LNHDA and CDR2 is SQIVND (reference sequence). V was clipped by 1 base and J by 3 bases, with 8 bases between them. The CDR3 sequence is 14 residues long. CDR3 DNA sequence: TGTGCCAGTAGTATAGCCGGACAGACAGATACGCAGTATTTT. Its protein product is CASSIAGQTDTQYF.

V gene TRBV20-1 combines with J gene TRBJ2-7; TRBD1 might be the D (6 bases). V was clipped by 5 bases and J by 2 bases, with 22 bases between them. Looked up from germline, CDR1 is DFQATT and CDR2 is SNEGSKA (reference sequence). The CDR3 contains 16 residues. CDR3 sequence reads: CSAYHPTGGQPYEQYF. The CDR3 bases are TGCAGTGCTTACCACCCGACCGGAGGACAGCCCTACGAGCAGTACTTC.

The gene calls are TRBV6-5 and TRBJ1-5, with 9 bases matching TRBD1. The CDR3 spans 17 residues. V shed 4 bases and J 4 bases; nucleotides not matched to a gene: 11. Germline CDR1 is MNHEY and CDR2 is SVGAGI. The CDR3 loop reads CASSLPGQGTGNQPQHF. The DNA for the CDR3 is TGTGCCAGCAGTTTGCCCGGACAGGGGACCGGAAATCAGCCCCAGCATTTT.

The chain couples TRBV11-3 to TRBJ1-1, with TRBD1 matching 12 bases. The CDR3 runs 16 residues. V gave up 3 bases and J gave up 6 bases; unmatched junction bases: 8. The germline gives CDR1 SGHNT, CDR2 YENEEA. The CDR3 reads CASSFAGTGGWAEAFF. Written as DNA, the CDR3 is TGTGCCAGCAGCTTTGCCGGGACAGGGGGCTGGGCTGAAGCTTTCTTT. The whole variable domain, filled in from reference TRBV11-3 and TRBJ1-1, reads EAGVVQSPRYKIIEKKQPVAFWCNPISGHNTLYWYLQNLGQGPELLIRYENEEAVDDSQLPKDRFSAERLKGVDSTLKIQPAELGDSAVYLCASSFAGTGGWAEAFFGQGTRLTVV.

This clonotype turned up a few times. This rearrangement joins TRBV28 to TRBJ1-6; 8 nucleotides align to TRBD1. The CDR3 has 14 residues. The germline gives CDR1 MDHEN, CDR2 SYDVKM. J gave up 10 bases and V 6 bases, and 8 bases lay outside the gene matches. Written as DNA, the CDR3 is TGTGCCAGCAGGCCAACAGGGGGTCGATCACCCCTCCACTTT. Its translation: CASRPTGGRSPLHF.

A few counts support this clonotype. V usage is TRBV20-1 and J usage is TRBJ2-1; 8 bases line up with TRBD2. This CDR3 comprises 17 residues. The V gene's germline CDR1 is DFQATT and CDR2 SNEGSKA (reference sequence). The CDR3: CSSRAGDTKNYYNEQFF. CDR3 coding DNA: TGCAGCAGCCGAGCGGGGGACACTAAAAACTACTACAATGAGCAGTTCTTC.

V is TRBV5-1 and J is TRBJ2-3, with 7 bases identical to TRBD2. The CDR3 is 14 amino acids. The trim removed 0 bases at V and 4 bases at J, leaving 2 bases unmatched. Germline assignment: CDR1 SGHRS and CDR2 YFSETQ. CDR3 DNA sequence: TGCGCCAGCAGCTTGGAAGCGGGACCAGATACGCAGTATTTT. Protein sequence: CASSLEAGPDTQYF.

This sequence joins TRBV11-3 and TRBJ2-5, with TRBD2 identical over 10 bases. The CDR3 contains 14 residues. Germline CDR1 and CDR2: SGHNT and YENEEA. V dropped 4 bases and J dropped 4; count of bases not matched to a gene: 3. The DNA of the CDR3 is TGTGCCAGCAGCTCCCGACTAGCGGGAGAGACCCAGTACTTC. This codes for CASSSRLAGETQYF.

The chain uses TRBV7-3 and TRBJ2-5; no clear D gene. V lost 8 bases and J 2 bases, leaving 6 bases between the germline ends. Per the germline V gene, CDR1 is SGHTA and CDR2 is FQGTGA. There are 11 residues in the CDR3. CDR3 DNA sequence: TGTGCCAGCGCGCCGCAAGAGACCCAGTACTTC. It translates to CASAPQETQYF. Full variable domain (missing parts from reference TRBV7-3 and TRBJ2-5): GAGVSQTPSNKVTEKGKYVELRCDPISGHTALYWYRQSLGQGPEFLIYFQGTGAADDSGLPNDRFFAVRPEGSVSTLKIQRTERGDSAVYLCASAPQETQYFGPGTRLLVL.

In its sample, this clonotype was seen a few times. The J gene is TRBJ1-2, the V gene TRBV15, with unresolved D. There are 12 residues in the CDR3. With 1 base removed from V and 8 bases from J, the gap between germline ends came to 8 bases. The germline gives CDR1 LNHNV, CDR2 YYDKDF (reference sequence). The CDR3 spells CATSRVLGGYTF. The CDR3 bases are TGTGCCACCAGCAGAGTACTTGGGGGCTACACCTTC.

This sequence joins TRBV9 and TRBJ2-6; the D gene is possibly TRBD1 (5 bases). The CDR3 runs 16 residues. Trimming cost V 2 bases and J 4 bases, with 13 bases left between them. Germline V lookup: CDR1 SGDLS, CDR2 YYNGEE. The DNA of the CDR3 is TGTGCCAGCAGCGTCCGCCAGGGAAGAGGGGCCAACGTCCTGACTTTC. This sequence encodes CASSVRQGRGANVLTF. Combining the CDR3 with reference TRBV9 and TRBJ2-6 gives the whole variable domain DSGVTQTPKHLITATGQRVTLRCSPRSGDLSVYWYQQSLDQGLQFLIQYYNGEERAKGNILERFSAQQFPDLHSELNLSSLELGDSALYFCASSVRQGRGANVLTFGAGSRLTVL.

V usage is TRBV2 and J usage is TRBJ1-4, with unresolved D. Germline V gives CDR1 SNHLY, CDR2 FYNNEI. Trimming took 4 bases from V and 5 from J, leaving 5 bases between them. CDR3 size: 12 residues. CDR3: CASSGPNEKLFF. CDR3 in DNA: TGTGCCAGCAGTGGACCCAATGAAAAACTGTTTTTT.